These T cell receptor beta chains were read from a single sample in a study of PD-L1 blockade in urothelial cancer. The method was immunoSEQ multiplex PCR; TCRdb's version includes in-frame clones alone and lacks a portion of them. The sample consists of more than 70,000 clones, about 88% of them appearing once. The sample consisted of PBMCs, taken around atezolizumab (anti-PD-L1) treatment. The receptor set was obtained from a man between 60 and 75 years old with urothelial cancer. Each CDR3 is given with its conserved first and last residue. The order of the fields is J gene, V gene, clone size, D gene, CDR3 protein, CDR3 DNA. A D gene is named only where the DNA matches it firmly. Clone size is given for some rows only: seen once, a few or many times, or a class if the clone is expanded.

>TRBJ1-5|TRBV2|.|TRBD1
CASSAGQGWNQPQHF
TGTGCCAGCAGCGCTGGACAGGGGTGGAATCAGCCCCAGCATTTT
>TRBJ1-4|TRBV4-3|.|.
CASSQDVGRNEKLFF
TGCGCCAGCAGCCAAGATGTGGGGCGTAATGAAAAACTGTTTTTT
>TRBJ2-2|TRBV19|.|TRBD2
CASSIRERGRNTGELFF
TGTGCCAGTAGTATCAGGGAGCGCGGGAGAAACACCGGGGAGCTGTTTTTT
>TRBJ1-1|TRBV14|.|.
CASSRGGTEAFF
TGTGCCAGCAGCCGAGGGGGCACTGAAGCTTTCTTT
>TRBJ2-2|TRBV12-5|.|.
CASGPREGNTGELFF
TGTGCTAGTGGCCCGAGGGAAGGTAACACCGGGGAGCTGTTTTTT
>TRBJ2-5|TRBV4-1|.|.
CASSPFQNRPGTPQETQYF
TGCGCCAGCAGCCCCTTCCAAAACCGTCCCGGGACACCCCAAGAGACCCAGTACTTC
>TRBJ2-7|TRBV30|.|TRBD1
CAWSLTRDSGEQYF
TGTGCCTGGAGTCTAACCCGGGACAGTGGCGAGCAGTACTTC
>TRBJ2-1|TRBV7-2|.|TRBD1
CASSFLQGPANNEQFF
TGTGCCAGCAGCTTTTTACAGGGGCCTGCGAACAATGAGCAGTTCTTC
>TRBJ2-3|TRBV9|.|TRBD2
CASSVAGGRVGDTQYF
TGTGCCAGCAGCGTAGCGGGCGGGAGGGTAGGGGATACGCAGTATTTT
>TRBJ1-2|TRBV27|.|.
CASAAGMGGYTF
TGTGCCAGCGCCGCAGGGATGGGCGGCTACACCTTC
>TRBJ2-2|TRBV11-2|.|TRBD1
CASSLEWGQGSTGELFF
TGTGCCAGCAGCTTAGAATGGGGACAGGGCTCCACCGGGGAGCTGTTTTTT
>TRBJ1-5|TRBV5-5|.|.
CASSLAGGNQPQHF
TGTGCCAGCAGCTTGGCCGGGGGCAATCAGCCCCAGCATTTT
>TRBJ1-5|TRBV12-5|.|.
CASGWAEYSNQPQHF
TGTGCTAGTGGTTGGGCAGAGTATAGCAATCAGCCCCAGCATTTT
>TRBJ2-7|TRBV6-1|.|.
CASSDLAPPYEQYF
TGTGCCAGCAGTGACCTAGCACCCCCCTACGAGCAGTACTTC
>TRBJ1-1|TRBV5-1|.|TRBD1
CASSPLFTPGTGDVTEAFF
TGCGCCAGCAGCCCGCTATTCACCCCCGGGACAGGGGATGTCACTGAAGCTTTCTTT
>TRBJ2-1|TRBV5-1|.|.
CASSLEGGRTPFF
TGCGCCAGCAGCTTGGAGGGGGGGCGCACCCCGTTCTTC
>TRBJ2-2|TRBV5-1|.|TRBD1
CASSLAGQGTGELFF
TGCGCCAGCAGCTTGGCTGGACAGGGAACAGGGGAGCTGTTTTTT
>TRBJ2-3|TRBV13|.|TRBD2
CASSLGLAGYTDTQYF
TGTGCCAGCAGCTTGGGACTAGCGGGGTACACAGATACGCAGTATTTT
>TRBJ1-2|TRBV29-1|.|TRBD1
CSVRDRDYGYTF
TGCAGCGTCCGGGACAGAGACTATGGCTACACCTTC
>TRBJ2-3|TRBV5-1|.|TRBD2
CASSLSSGAYTDTQYF
TGCGCCAGCAGCTTGTCTAGCGGGGCCTATACAGATACGCAGTATTTT
>TRBJ2-1|TRBV5-1|.|TRBD1
CASSLPGQGLNEQFF
TGCGCCAGCAGCTTGCCTGGACAGGGGCTCAATGAGCAGTTCTTC
>TRBJ2-1|TRBV6-5|.|.
CASSYAGAVRYNEQFF
TGTGCCAGCAGTTACGCAGGGGCCGTACGTTACAATGAGCAGTTCTTC
>TRBJ2-3|TRBV16|.|TRBD2
CASSQSRLARTDTQYF
TGTGCCAGCAGCCAATCTCGACTAGCGAGGACAGATACGCAGTATTTT
>TRBJ2-1|TRBV11-2|.|TRBD2
CASSGGTSGNNEQFF
TGTGCCAGCAGCGGCGGTACTAGCGGAAACAATGAGCAGTTCTTC
>TRBJ2-7|TRBV11-2|.|TRBD1
CASSLDLGTGGFTYEQYF
TGTGCCAGCAGCTTAGATCTCGGGACAGGGGGTTTCACCTACGAGCAGTACTTC
>TRBJ1-5|TRBV14|.|TRBD1
CASSQEGQGVNQPQHF
TGTGCCAGCAGCCAAGAGGGACAGGGAGTGAATCAGCCCCAGCATTTT
>TRBJ2-7|TRBV27|.|.
CASSYTGTYEQYF
TGTGCCAGCAGTTACACAGGGACCTACGAGCAGTACTTC
>TRBJ2-3|TRBV10-2|.|.
CASSELAGGPTDTQYF
TGCGCCAGCAGTGAGCTAGCCGGGGGACCCACAGATACGCAGTATTTT
>TRBJ2-7|TRBV7-9|.|.
CASSPINYEQYF
TGTGCCAGCAGCCCTATCAACTACGAGCAGTACTTC
>TRBJ1-5|TRBV19|.|TRBD1
CASSEQGWNQPQHF
TGTGCCAGTAGCGAACAGGGGTGGAATCAGCCCCAGCATTTT
>TRBJ2-6|TRBV28|.|TRBD1
CASSPGQRPGANVLTF
TGTGCCAGCTCTCCGGGACAGAGGCCTGGGGCCAACGTCCTGACTTTC
>TRBJ1-5|TRBV28|few|.
CASRQGLGNNQPQHF
TGTGCCAGCAGGCAGGGGCTGGGGAACAATCAGCCCCAGCATTTT
>TRBJ2-1|TRBV4-2|once|TRBD2
CASSRLLAGGTNEQFF
TGTGCCAGCAGCCGATTGCTAGCGGGGGGTACCAATGAGCAGTTCTTC
>TRBJ1-3|TRBV19|.|.
CASRGTGGNTIYF
TGTGCCAGTAGGGGTACAGGAGGAAACACCATATATTTT
>TRBJ1-2|TRBV18|.|.
CASSPVAVTNYGYTF
TGTGCCAGCTCACCTGTTGCGGTCACTAACTATGGCTACACCTTC
>TRBJ2-4|TRBV29-1|.|TRBD2
CSVEGGGLGKNIQYF
TGCAGCGTTGAAGGCGGGGGGCTCGGCAAAAACATTCAGTACTTC
>TRBJ1-1|TRBV23-1|.|TRBD1
CASRRDRERTFTEAFF
TGCGCCAGCAGGAGGGACAGAGAGAGAACTTTCACTGAAGCTTTCTTT
>TRBJ2-3|TRBV4-3|.|TRBD2
CASSQVAGYTDTQYF
TGCGCCAGCAGCCAGGTAGCGGGGTACACAGATACGCAGTATTTT
>TRBJ2-3|TRBV9|.|.
CASSLGLRPDTQYF
TGTGCCAGCAGTTTGGGACTCCGCCCCGATACGCAGTATTTT
>TRBJ1-4|TRBV5-1|once|.
CASSSGLSTVNEKLFF
TGCGCCAGCAGCTCGGGACTGAGTACCGTAAATGAAAAACTGTTTTTT
>TRBJ1-4|TRBV19|once|TRBD1
CASSVSGTGAEKLFF
TGTGCCAGTAGTGTGTCCGGGACAGGGGCCGAAAAACTGTTTTTT
>TRBJ2-1|TRBV14|.|TRBD1
CASSQPMGVGTAKFF
TGTGCCAGCAGCCAACCCATGGGTGTCGGGACAGCCAAGTTCTTC
>TRBJ2-5|TRBV19|.|TRBD2
CASSIVGSGRAREETQYF
TGTGCCAGTAGTATAGTGGGTAGCGGGAGGGCCAGGGAAGAGACCCAGTACTTC
>TRBJ2-7|TRBV27|.|TRBD2
CASSSPGSGSYEQYF
TGTGCCAGCAGTTCCCCGGGTAGCGGGAGCTACGAGCAGTACTTC
>TRBJ1-5|TRBV7-9|.|.
CASSLGAGNQPQHF
TGTGCCAGCAGCTTAGGTGCGGGGAATCAGCCCCAGCATTTT
>TRBJ1-1|TRBV27|.|TRBD1
CASRGDRRNTEAFF
TGTGCCAGCAGGGGGGACAGGAGGAACACTGAAGCTTTCTTT
>TRBJ1-5|TRBV4-1|.|TRBD1
CASSQGDSTPYQPQHF
TGCGCCAGCAGCCAAGGGGACAGTACTCCCTATCAGCCCCAGCATTTT
>TRBJ1-6|TRBV7-6|once|TRBD1
CASSPDRVYNSPLHF
TGTGCCAGCAGCCCGGACAGGGTGTATAATTCACCCCTCCACTTT
>TRBJ2-7|TRBV18|.|TRBD2
CASSPGTSGFYEQYF
TGTGCCAGCTCACCGGGGACTAGCGGGTTCTACGAGCAGTACTTC
>TRBJ2-3|TRBV9|.|.
CASSDGTADTQYF
TGTGCCAGCAGCGACGGGACTGCAGATACGCAGTATTTT
>TRBJ2-5|TRBV7-2|.|TRBD2
CASSQGLNQETQYF
TGTGCCAGCAGCCAGGGACTAAATCAAGAGACCCAGTACTTC